This T cell receptor beta chain was captured in a study of vaccination and CD4 T cells after COVID-19. Sequenced with the Oncomine TCR Beta short-read assay was DNA taken from cultured CD4+ T cells. Genomic DNA was taken out of cultured CD4+ T cells by extraction. TCRdb reanalysed the PCR reads using MiXCR and keeps one entry per CDR3 protein. The sample yields roughly 11,000 distinct CDR3 sequences, almost 65% seen once. The germline gives CDR1 SGHNT, CDR2 YENEEA. The CDR3 sequence is 14 residues long. Trimming removed 5 bases at V and 0 bases at J, with 8 bases between. Treatment of the sample: approximately nine-day PBMC culture with coronavirus spike peptide pools or control peptides (ViraFEST assay). Points on this clonotype: Its antigen is unknown.

The receptor was derived from a human donor who had recovered from COVID-19. The sample consisted of CD4+ T cells from blood, cultured in vitro. The chain combines TRBV11-3 with TRBJ1-3; TRBD1 might be the D (6 bases). The CDR3 loop reads CASSIRGSGNTIYF. The CDR3 DNA follows: TGTGCCAGCAGCATCAGGGGCTCTGGAAACACCATATATTTT.